This T cell receptor beta chain came from a study of CD8 T cells in Susac syndrome. Whole-study context: When their blood was taken, the Susac syndrome patients had either not yet had any therapy, were taking corticosteroids, or were taking intravenous immunoglobulin alone.

Reverse transcription of roughly 0.5 to 1 ug RNA was carried out with random hexamers. Across 54 Vbeta and 13 Jbeta, immunoSEQ multiplex PCR amplified TCR beta CDR3. TCRdb independently ran MiXCR on the immunoSEQ multiplex PCR reads; one entry per CDR3 protein. The sample records hundreds of thousands of distinct CDR3 sequences, 90% to 96% being singletons. The CDR3 is 15 amino acids. V lost 3 bases and J lost 3; bases outside the gene matches: 9. Germline V gene lookup returns CDR1 SGDLS and CDR2 YYNGEE. Sequencing was carried out using CD4+ T cells from PBMCs. The receptor was derived from a human donor with Susac syndrome. This chain joins TRBV9 and TRBJ2-7; 7 nucleotides line up with TRBD1. DNA for the CDR3: TGTGCCAGCAGCGCCCGATGGGACAGCTACTACGAGCAGTACTTC. This gives the protein CASSARWDSYYEQYF. The whole variable domain, filled in from reference TRBV9 and TRBJ2-7, reads DSGVTQTPKHLITATGQRVTLRCSPRSGDLSVYWYQQSLDQGLQFLIQYYNGEERAKGNILERFSAQQFPDLHSELNLSSLELGDSALYFCASSARWDSYYEQYFGPGTRLTVT.